What follows are 14 T cell receptor beta chains derived from one specimen sequenced in a study of blood T cell repertoires in COVID-19. The protocol was immunoSEQ multiplex PCR, while the TCRdb copy is restricted to in-frame clones and leaves out a portion. Here the sample spans about 47,000 clones, under 90% being singletons. The material sequenced was peripheral blood. Receptors originate from a man aged 55 to 70 with acute or convalescent COVID-19.

Regarding this clone: At one end the junction does not follow the germline gene, possibly because of a read error. V and J are TRBV7-7 and TRBJ2-7; no definite D call. The germline CDR1 and CDR2 sequences are SSHAT and FNYEAQ (reference sequence). The CDR3 is 14 residues long. The CDR3, as DNA: TGTGCTAGCAGTCCTACTCCCACCTCCTACGAGCAGTACTTC. As protein: CASSPTPTSYEQYF. Complete variable domain (other parts from reference TRBV7-7 and TRBJ2-7): GAGVSQSPRYKVTKRGQDVTLRCDPISSHATLYWYQQALGQGPEFLTYFNYEAQPDKSGLPSDRFSAERPEGSISTLTIQRTEQRDSAMYRCASSPTPTSYEQYFGPGTRLTVT.

The chain is built from TRBV12-3 or TRBV12-4 and TRBJ1-2, with 7 bases lining up with TRBD1. CDR3 length: 11 amino acids. J gave up 11 bases and V 4 bases, and 4 bases lay outside the gene matches. The CDR3: CASSYGTEYTF. CDR3 DNA sequence: TGTGCCAGCAGTTACGGGACAGAATACACCTTC.

V is TRBV6-2 or TRBV6-3 and J is TRBJ1-1, with a weak D call TRBD1 (5 bases). This CDR3 region has 15 residues. With 0 bases removed from V and 4 bases from J, the gap between germline ends came to 12 bases. Germline V lookup: CDR1 MNHEY, CDR2 SVGEGT. CDR3 nucleotide sequence: TGTGCCAGCAGTTACTCCGAAGGGGTTCCCACTGAAGCTTTCTTT. This codes for CASSYSEGVPTEAFF.

The V gene is TRBV12-3 or TRBV12-4, the J gene TRBJ2-2, with 8 bases that match TRBD1. The CDR3 has 13 residues. Trimming at V came to 6 bases and at J to 6 bases, leaving 3 bases not matched to a gene. The CDR3 DNA reads as TGTGCCAGCAGCGGGACAGGCCCCGGGGAGCTGTTTTTT. Its protein is CASSGTGPGELFF.

V is TRBV30 and J is TRBJ1-2; maybe TRBD1 (5 bases). Germline values: CDR1 GTSNPN, CDR2 SVGIG (reference sequence). V was shortened by 2 bases and J by 0 bases, with 13 bases between the two germline ends. CDR3 length: 15 residues. In DNA, the CDR3 is TGTGCCTGGAGTCGGTCAGGGCCTTCTAACTATGGCTACACCTTC. Residues: CAWSRSGPSNYGYTF.

The gene calls are TRBV6-5 and TRBJ1-2; D unresolved. Germline V gives CDR1 MNHEY, CDR2 SVGAGI. V lost 6 bases to trimming and J lost 5 bases, with 13 bases between them. The CDR3 has 13 residues. CDR3 nucleotide sequence: TGTGCCAGCAGCGCCCTGGGCCGGTATGGCTACACCTTC. It specifies CASSALGRYGYTF.

The CDR3: CASSLAPDRGETQYF. The DNA of the CDR3 is TGTGCCAGCAGCTTGGCCCCCGACAGGGGAGAGACCCAGTACTTC. The chain is built from TRBV5-5 and TRBJ2-5; TRBD1 matches at 8 bases. The germline V gene encodes CDR1 SGHKS and CDR2 YYEKEE (reference sequence). V shed 0 bases, J shed 4 bases, and the junction held 5 bases outside the gene matches. The CDR3 runs 15 residues.

The V call is TRBV10-2, the J call TRBJ1-5; 8 bases fit TRBD1. CDR1 and CDR2 from the germline V gene are WSHSY and SAAADI. Trimming cost V 4 bases and J 4 bases; bases outside gene matches: 6. The length of the CDR3 is 15 residues. The DNA of the CDR3 is TGCGCCAGCAGTGTTTTACAGGGGGATAATCAGCCCCAGCATTTT. It specifies CASSVLQGDNQPQHF.

The gene calls are TRBV24-1 and TRBJ1-2, with 8 bases lining up with TRBD1. Germline lookup yields CDR1 KGHDR and CDR2 SFDVKD. The V and J ends lost 5 bases and 6 bases, in that order; junction bases with no gene match: 10. This CDR3 has 15 residues. The CDR3 nucleotides are TGTGCCACCAGTGGGACCGGACAGGGTGAGGATGGCTACACCTTC. The encoded protein is CATSGTGQGEDGYTF.

The J gene is TRBJ1-3, the V gene TRBV6-1; TRBD1 might be the D (5 bases). In germline, CDR1 is MNHNS, CDR2 SASEGT. V was pared by 0 bases and J by 0 bases, with 9 bases between. The CDR3 runs 16 residues. The CDR3 loop is CASSEATTVSGNTIYF. The CDR3 nucleotides read TGTGCCAGCAGTGAAGCAACGACAGTCTCTGGAAACACCATATATTTT.

Only a few counts were recorded for this clone. The sample contains more than one DNA sequence encoding this CDR3. This rearrangement joins TRBV3-1 (or the pseudogene TRBV3-2) to TRBJ1-5; TRBD1 matches at 7 bases. CDR3 length: 14 amino acids. The junction had 2 bases not matched to a gene; V was cut back by 4 bases and J by 2 bases. Germline lookup yields CDR1 LGHDT and CDR2 YNNKEL (reference sequence). The CDR3 sequence: CASSPGQGNQPQHF. The CDR3 bases are TGTGCCAGCAGCCCTGGACAGGGCAATCAGCCCCAGCATTTT.

V gene TRBV5-4 combines with J gene TRBJ1-1; D call uncertain. Per the germline V gene, CDR1 is SGHNT and CDR2 is YYREEE (reference sequence). Trimming removed 4 bases at V and 2 bases at J, with 9 bases between. The CDR3 is 13 residues long. In nucleotides, the CDR3 is TGTGCCAGCAGCGTAGACACAAACACTGAAGCTTTCTTT. Translated: CASSVDTNTEAFF. Full variable domain (missing parts from reference TRBV5-4 and TRBJ1-1): ETGVTQSPTHLIKTRGQQVTLRCSSQSGHNTVSWYQQALGQGPQFIFQYYREEENGRGNFPPRFSGLQFPNYSSELNVNALELDDSALYLCASSVDTNTEAFFGQGTRLTVV.

The chain couples TRBV18 to TRBJ1-5, with 7 bases aligning to TRBD1. J gave up 5 bases and V 2 bases, and 9 bases lay outside the gene matches. The CDR3 is 16 residues long. The germline gives CDR1 KGHSH, CDR2 LQKENI. In DNA form, the CDR3 reads TGTGCCAGCTCACCAACCCAACAGGGGACTTATCAGCCCCAGCATTTT. It specifies CASSPTQQGTYQPQHF.

This rearrangement joins TRBV10-3 to TRBJ1-1; D is ambiguous. V dropped 0 bases and J dropped 1 base, with 9 bases sitting between them. CDR3 length equals 15 residues. The germline gives CDR1 ENHRY, CDR2 SYGVKD. The CDR3 region has the DNA TGTGCCATCAGTGAGTCGAGGGAGGCGAACACTGAAGCTTTCTTT. Translated: CAISESREANTEAFF.